These 10 T cell receptor beta chains were all obtained from the same sample, sequenced in a study of Ad26.COV2.S vaccination and SARS-CoV-2 variants. Assay: immunoSEQ multiplex PCR; the TCRdb copy retains only in-frame clones and omits some. Here the sample spans about 350,000 clones, more than 75% being singletons. Treatment meaning: around 19 received Ad26.COV2.S at low or high dose, single or two shots; about 5 received placebo; per-sample allocation not given. Day 63 after the first injection of vaccine or placebo was the sampling time. This specimen was peripheral blood, taken in a trial of Ad26.COV2.S vaccine versus placebo. These receptors were collected from a person between 18 and 59 years old who received the Ad26.COV2.S COVID-19 vaccine or a placebo.

This clone showed up just a few times. The chain uses TRBV7-2 and TRBJ2-1; the match to TRBD2 covers 7 bases. The germline V gene has CDR1 SGHTA and CDR2 FQGNSA. CDR3 length: 17 residues. After removal of 4 bases from V and 1 base from J, the junction contained 10 bases not matched to a gene. This CDR3 reads CASSSKTLAVSYNEQFF. The DNA of the CDR3 is TGTGCCAGCAGCTCAAAAACTCTAGCGGTATCCTACAATGAGCAGTTCTTC. The complete variable domain, with remaining parts taken from reference TRBV7-2 and TRBJ2-1, reads GAGVSQSPSNKVTEKGKDVELRCDPISGHTALYWYRQSLGQGLEFLIYFQGNSAPDKSGLPSDRFSAERTGGSVSTLTIQRTQQEDSAVYLCASSSKTLAVSYNEQFFGPGTRLTVL.

Worth noting for this clone: Other nucleotide sequences from this sample produce the same CDR3. The rearrangement links TRBV5-5 to TRBJ2-1; tentatively, D is TRBD2 (6 bases). Germline loops: CDR1 SGHKS, CDR2 YYEKEE (reference sequence). CDR3 length equals 15 residues. V dropped 2 bases and J dropped 0 bases, with 9 bases sitting between them. The CDR3 here is CASSLDGSSYNEQFF. DNA for the CDR3: TGTGCCAGCAGCTTAGACGGGAGCTCCTACAATGAGCAGTTCTTC.

This clone was recorded a few times. The chain has TRBV10-3 and TRBJ2-2; 10 bases are a match to TRBD1. The germline gives CDR1 ENHRY, CDR2 SYGVKD. With V trimmed by 6 bases and J by 3 bases, 7 bases remained unmatched. This CDR3 contains 16 residues. CDR3 protein: CAIRSRDRGDTGELFF. As DNA, the CDR3 is TGTGCCATCAGGAGCCGGGACAGGGGAGACACCGGGGAGCTGTTTTTT.

CDR3 sequence (DNA): TGTGCCGGCGGGACAAACTACAATGAGCAGTTCTTC. Residues: CAGGTNYNEQFF. V gene TRBV6-5 combines with J gene TRBJ2-1; TRBD1 or TRBD2 may be the D gene (6 bases each). The CDR3 totals 12 residues. CDR1 is MNHEY, CDR2 SVGAGI, per germline. V lost 11 bases and J 3 bases, leaving 11 bases between the germline ends.

This chain uses TRBV19 with TRBJ1-1; D gene uncertain. Germline V gene lookup returns CDR1 LNHDA and CDR2 SQIVND (reference sequence). This CDR3 is built from 15 residues. V lost 5 bases to trimming and J lost 10 bases, with 23 bases between them. This CDR3 is CASSLMTNTNAGAFF. Here the CDR3 DNA reads TGTGCCAGTAGTTTAATGACAAACACGAATGCGGGAGCTTTCTTT.

CDR3 loop: CASSEYESVGLNEKLFF. Written as DNA, the CDR3 is TGTGCCAGCAGTGAATACGAGTCTGTAGGGCTTAATGAAAAACTGTTTTTT. The V call is TRBV25-1, the J call TRBJ1-4; D ambiguous. The length of the CDR3 is 17 residues. Germline assignment: CDR1 MGHDK and CDR2 SYGVNS. Trimming removed 0 bases at V and 4 bases at J, with 15 bases between.

CDR3 loop: CASSRDRGRFGYTF. DNA of the CDR3: TGTGCCAGCAGCCGGGACAGGGGACGGTTTGGCTACACCTTC. The rearrangement links TRBV9 to TRBJ1-2, with 10 bases fitting TRBD1. Unmatched junction bases numbered 7, after V lost 4 bases and J lost 7 bases. The germline V gene encodes CDR1 SGDLS and CDR2 YYNGEE. The CDR3 contains 14 residues.

CDR3 residues: CASSWPGVYNEQFF. In nucleotides, the CDR3 is TGTGCCAGTAGTTGGCCGGGAGTATACAATGAGCAGTTCTTC. J is TRBJ2-1 and V is TRBV19; D perhaps matches TRBD2 (6 bases). CDR1 and CDR2 from the germline V gene are LNHDA and SQIVND (reference sequence). The CDR3 loop spans 14 amino acids. Trimming took off 5 bases at V and 4 bases at J, with 12 bases between the two ends.

This chain uses TRBV11-2 with TRBJ1-1, with D possibly TRBD1 on 5 matching bases. Trimming removed 0 bases at V and 6 bases at J, with 11 bases between. Looked up from germline, CDR1 is SGHAT and CDR2 is FQNNGV. This CDR3 comprises 14 residues. The CDR3 DNA reads TGTGCCAGCAGCTTAGATATCCGGGGGTCTGAAGCTTTCTTT. Translating gives CASSLDIRGSEAFF.

The chain links TRBV5-1 to TRBJ1-3, with no clear D. This CDR3 is built from 16 residues. Deletions cut 4 bases from V and 0 bases from J, with 14 bases between. From germline, CDR1 is SGHRS and CDR2 YFSETQ. The CDR3 loop is CASSAGLDLSGNTIYF. Written as DNA, the CDR3 is TGCGCCAGCAGCGCAGGACTGGATCTCTCTGGAAACACCATATATTTT.